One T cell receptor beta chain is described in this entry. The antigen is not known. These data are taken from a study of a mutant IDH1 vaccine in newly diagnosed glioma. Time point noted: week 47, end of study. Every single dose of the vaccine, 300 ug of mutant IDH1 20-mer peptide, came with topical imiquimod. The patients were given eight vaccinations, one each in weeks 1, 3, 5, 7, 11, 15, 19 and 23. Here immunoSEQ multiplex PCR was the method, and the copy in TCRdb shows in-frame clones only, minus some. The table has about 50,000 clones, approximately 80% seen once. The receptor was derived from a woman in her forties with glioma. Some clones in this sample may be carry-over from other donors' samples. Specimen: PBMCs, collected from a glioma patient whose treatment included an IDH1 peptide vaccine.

CDR3: CASSLATTLTADEQFF. The CDR3 bases are TGTGCCAGCAGCTTAGCGACGACCTTAACCGCCGATGAGCAGTTCTTC. The chain recombines TRBV5-4 with TRBJ2-1; D unclear. This CDR3 contains 16 residues. Germline V lookup: CDR1 SGHNT, CDR2 YYREEE (reference sequence). The ends were cut back, 2 bases at V and 8 bases at J, with 20 bases in the middle.